Described below is a single T cell receptor (delta chain) sequence and its context. Its target is unknown. The CDR3 is 21 amino acids. V lost 1 base, J lost 0 bases, and 22 bases stayed unmatched. Per the germline V gene, CDR1 is TVYSNPD and CDR2 is GDNSRS (reference sequence). Bulk repertoires came from Vgamma9/Vdelta2+ or Vdelta2-negative gammadelta T cells flow-sorted from PBMC. These data are taken from a study of γδ T cells in repeated Plasmodium falciparum infection. Study-wide background: Malian gammadelta TCRs were studied during no-transmission periods and across acute malaria episodes. Points from the study as a whole: In Vdelta2-negative, largely Vdelta1+, gammadelta repertoires, repeated controlled infections appeared to drive clonal selection waves. Compared with Australian children, Malian Vdelta2-negative repertoires seemed more clonal, less diverse, less shared.

Sequencing covered both gamma and delta TCR chains per sample. TCRdb fed the multiplex PCR reads to CATT. The sample consists of 50,000 to 60,000 delta-chain clones, roughly 2% of them appearing once. This clonotype was obtained from a pool of human donors (malaria-infected and uninfected, not separated). V gene TRDV3 combines with J gene TRDJ1; 11 bases fit TRDD3. The J gene is absent in TCRdb and was assigned here via DNA matching to germline. Sequencing was carried out using gamma-delta T cells from blood. The CDR3 nucleotides read TGTGCCTTTATCCACCCTACGCACTGGGGGATAGCATCCTTGTACACCGATAAACTCATCTTT. Translated, it gives CAFIHPTHWGIASLYTDKLIF.